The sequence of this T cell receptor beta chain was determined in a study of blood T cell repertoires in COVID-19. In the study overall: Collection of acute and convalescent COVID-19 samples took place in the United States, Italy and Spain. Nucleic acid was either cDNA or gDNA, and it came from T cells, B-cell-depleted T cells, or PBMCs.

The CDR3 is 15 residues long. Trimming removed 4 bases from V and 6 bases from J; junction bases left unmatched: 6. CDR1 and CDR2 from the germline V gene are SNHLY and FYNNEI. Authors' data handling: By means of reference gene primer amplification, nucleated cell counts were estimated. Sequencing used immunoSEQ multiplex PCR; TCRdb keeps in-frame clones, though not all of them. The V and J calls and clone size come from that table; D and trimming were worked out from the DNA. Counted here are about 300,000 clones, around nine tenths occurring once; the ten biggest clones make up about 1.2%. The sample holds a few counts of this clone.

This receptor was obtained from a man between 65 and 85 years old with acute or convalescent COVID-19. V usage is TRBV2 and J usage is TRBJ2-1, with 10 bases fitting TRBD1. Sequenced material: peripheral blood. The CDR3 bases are TGTGCCAGCAGTGTTTGGGGACAGGGGACCAATGAGCAGTTCTTC. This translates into CASSVWGQGTNEQFF.